This T cell receptor (beta chain) was recorded in a study of blood T cells in healthy people across ages (dated by TCRdb to about 2015). Background on the whole study: In model experiments, roughly one uniquely barcoded TCR beta cDNA molecule per two T cells was captured by template switching. To track age-related changes in TCR beta repertoire diversity, the study relied on deep sequencing normalized with unique cDNA molecular identifiers. The donors were split into four age groups: young (average around 15 years), middle-aged (about 40), aged (over 55) and long-lived (roughly 80). To avoid experimental bias, donors of different ages were randomly spread across the sequencing lanes. Two additional independent replicas of 1 million unique cDNA reads from the same blood draw were analyzed for two donors (one aged 18 to 29 and one aged 80 or older).

Of note for this clonotype: Its antigen is unknown. No base qualities exist here, and no much larger clone lies one base off it.

Receptor libraries were prepared by 5' RACE. Sequencing was carried out with an Illumina HiSeq 2500. A second roughly 6 to 12 cycle PCR used a sample-barcoded 5' primer and a J-beta primer mix. A template-switch 5' adaptor carrying 12 random nucleotides introduced a unique molecular identifier onto each TCR beta cDNA molecule. Each sample yielded at least 3 million CDR3-containing paired-end reads. All of the RNA was converted into first-strand cDNA using the Mint cDNA synthesis kit, with a TRBC-specific oligonucleotide serving as the primer. After uracil-DNA glycosylase treatment, a first 18-cycle PCR used universal primers M1SS and BC2_uni_R on all cDNA. Regarding the original processing steps: For normalization, 1 million high-quality reads, each with a distinct molecular identifier, were randomly selected from each sample. Instead of being binned into consensus sequences, reads with shared molecular identifiers were discarded. CDR3 identification, clonotype clustering and error correction used MiTCR with a Q25 quality threshold and the strictest error-elimination algorithm. A nonparametric unseen species model with Euler transformation was used to estimate a lower bound on total TCR beta diversity. TCRdb cleaned the public reads at Q25 with fastp, built clones with MiXCR and kept in-frame beta chains. Every CDR3 protein is listed once, alongside the most common genes and DNA of its rows. For this entry, the V and J calls and clone size follow TCRdb and not the study's own pipeline. The sample profile shows around 1.7 million distinct CDR3 sequences; 28% of them were found once. Together, the top ten hold over 7% of the sample.

Between the V and J ends, shortened by 7 bases and 10 bases respectively, the junction contains 17 bases. The CDR1 and CDR2 encoded by the germline V gene are SQVTM and ANQGSEA. From the cysteine up to the phenylalanine, the CDR3 has a length of 12 residues. The retained sequence is limited to the CDR3, 36 bases, with the frame set at the first base. The donors were roughly 39 Caucasian individuals from Russia, aged roughly 6 to 100 years, who were systemically healthy. Ten milliliters of peripheral blood were drawn from each donor into EDTA-treated Vacutainer tubes. Ficoll-Paque density-gradient centrifugation was used to isolate PBMCs, with at least 7 million per sample. Total RNA was extracted from PBMCs with Trizol reagent, with at least 6 micrograms obtained per sample. For every donor, an aliquot of PBMCs went through flow cytometry to measure the percentages of naive CD45RAhigh/CD27high T cells.

What the work shows at the level of the full study, not this receptor alone: Estimates of total diversity from one million sequenced T cells were regarded as lower bounds and underestimates. As age increased, observed TCR beta diversity per million T cells dropped in a roughly linear way, and a significant reduction was already evident by age 40. The long-lived group showed more naive CD4+ T cells, fewer expanded clones and increased TCR diversity than the aged group, suggesting age selection. Donor CMV infection status was unknown, potentially confounding age-related changes in expanded clonotypes. There was a strong correlation between observed TCR beta diversity and the percentage of naive T cells measured by flow cytometry. Because profiling used bulk unsorted PBMCs, naive and antigen-experienced compartments could not be compared conclusively.

The rearrangement joined TRBV29-1 to TRBJ2-1, with a tentative D gene TRBD2 over 6 matching bases. Sequencing was performed on blood. This TCR came from a woman in her thirties in good health. CDR3 protein: CSAGGSTWEQFF. Read as DNA, the sequence is TGCAGCGCCGGGGGATCCACCTGGGAGCAGTTCTTC.